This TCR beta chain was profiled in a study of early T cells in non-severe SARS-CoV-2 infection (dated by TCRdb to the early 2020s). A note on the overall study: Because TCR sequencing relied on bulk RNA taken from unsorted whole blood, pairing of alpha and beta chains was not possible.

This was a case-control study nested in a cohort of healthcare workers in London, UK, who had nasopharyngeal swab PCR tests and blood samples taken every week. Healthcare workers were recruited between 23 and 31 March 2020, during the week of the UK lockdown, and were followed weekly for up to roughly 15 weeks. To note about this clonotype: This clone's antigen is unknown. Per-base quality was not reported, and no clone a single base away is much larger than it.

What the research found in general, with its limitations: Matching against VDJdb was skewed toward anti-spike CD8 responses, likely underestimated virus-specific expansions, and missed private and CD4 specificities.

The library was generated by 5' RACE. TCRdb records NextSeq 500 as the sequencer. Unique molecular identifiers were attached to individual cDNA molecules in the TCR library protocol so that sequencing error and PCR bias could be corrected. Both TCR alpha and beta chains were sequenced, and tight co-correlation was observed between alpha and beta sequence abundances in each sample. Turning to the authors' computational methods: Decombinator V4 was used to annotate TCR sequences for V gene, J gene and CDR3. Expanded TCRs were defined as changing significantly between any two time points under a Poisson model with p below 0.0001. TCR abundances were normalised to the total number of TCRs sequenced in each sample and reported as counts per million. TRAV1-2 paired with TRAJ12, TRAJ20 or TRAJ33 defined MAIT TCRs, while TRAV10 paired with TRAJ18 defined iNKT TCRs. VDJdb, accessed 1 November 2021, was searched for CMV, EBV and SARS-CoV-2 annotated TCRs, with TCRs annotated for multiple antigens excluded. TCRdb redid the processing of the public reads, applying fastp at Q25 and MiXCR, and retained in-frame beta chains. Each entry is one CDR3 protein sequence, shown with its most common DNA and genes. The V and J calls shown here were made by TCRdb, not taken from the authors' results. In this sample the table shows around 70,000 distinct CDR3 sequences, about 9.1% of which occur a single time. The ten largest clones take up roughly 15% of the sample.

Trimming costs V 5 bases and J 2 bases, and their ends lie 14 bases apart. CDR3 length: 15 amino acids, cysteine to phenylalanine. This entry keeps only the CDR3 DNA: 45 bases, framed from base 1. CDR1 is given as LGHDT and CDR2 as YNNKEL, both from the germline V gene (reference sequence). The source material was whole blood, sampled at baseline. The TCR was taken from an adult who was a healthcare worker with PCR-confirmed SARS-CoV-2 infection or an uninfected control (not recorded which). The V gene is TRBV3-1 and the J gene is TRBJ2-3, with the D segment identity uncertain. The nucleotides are TGTGCCAGCAGCGCTACGCGTACTGACACAGATACGCAGTATTTT. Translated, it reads CASSATRTDTDTQYF.